This T cell receptor (beta chain) was retrieved from a study of patients and donors after allogeneic stem cell transplantation. TCRdb fed the RT-PCR reads into MiXCR, producing one record per CDR3 protein. The sample holds 410,000 or so distinct CDR3 sequences, 16% seen once. This clonotype turned up a few times. The CDR3 sequence is 14 residues long. V shed 4 bases and J shed 4 bases, with 16 bases lying between them. The germline CDR1 and CDR2 sequences are DFQATT and SNEGSKA (reference sequence). J is TRBJ2-5 and V is TRBV20-1, with D possibly matching TRBD2 (7 bases). Sequencing used blood, either unsorted or a sorted T cell fraction (not recorded which). This TCR was recovered from a human donor who was either an allogeneic HSCT recipient or a stem cell or donor lymphocyte infusion donor (not recorded which). It is not recorded whose cells these are; they may come from a transplant donor. CDR3 bases: TGCAGTGCTAACCCGGCGGGGGCCGGAGAGACCCAGTACTTC. This sequence encodes CSANPAGAGETQYF.